The present T cell receptor beta chain was sequenced within a study of OX40 agonist ivuxolimab in advanced cancers. Study-wide context: A history of anti-PD-1, anti-PD-L1 or anti-CTLA-4 therapy was acceptable, and about 40% had some.

Study-wide findings and caveats: CD8+ T cells averaged more expanded clones than CD4+.

Remarks on this clone: What it binds is unknown.

V trimming: 6 bases; J trimming: 7 bases; junction bases outside the gene matches: 10. Germline V gives CDR1 SGHTA, CDR2 FQGNSA. The CDR3 covers 14 residues. Clones were sequenced by immunoSEQ multiplex PCR, and TCRdb holds only the in-frame ones, with some missing. The table lists tens of thousands of clones, nearly 90% of them singletons. The study sampled blood at baseline, cycle 4 day 1, and cycle 7 day 1. This TCR was sampled from an adult with an advanced solid tumor such as melanoma, head and neck, liver or kidney cancer. This sample comprised CD4+ or CD8+ T cells sorted from blood, obtained in a trial of the OX40 agonist ivuxolimab. The chain is built from TRBV7-2 and TRBJ2-5, with 8 bases aligning to TRBD2. The CDR3 DNA reads TGTGCCAGCAGACCTCCAGCGGGGGCCGGGACCCAGTACTTC. This encodes CASRPPAGAGTQYF.